Presented here are 5 T cell receptor beta chains from one specimen sequenced in a study of tissue T cells after allogeneic stem cell transplantation. Some clones are missing from TCRdb's copy, which holds only in-frame ones; the method was immunoSEQ multiplex PCR. The sample records around 50,000 clones, approximately 73% being singletons. Sequenced sample: sorted cells pooled from one or two spleens. These TCRs come from a pool of C57BL/6 mice in good health.

On this clone itself: Germline and genes: mouse. The read ends 1 residue shy of where the CDR3 ends; the end is completed using the germline J gene. This chain joins TRBV13-2 and TRBJ1-5, with TRBD1 as a possible D gene (5 bases). The CDR3 has 16 amino acids. CDR1 and CDR2 (germline): NNHNN, SYGAGS (reference sequence). The V end lost 2 bases, the J end lost 0 bases, and 12 bases lay between the germline ends. The CDR3 region is CASGETDNYNNQAPLF. The CDR3 bases that were read are TGTGCCAGCGGTGAGACGGACAATTATAACAACCAGGCTCCGCTT.

A word on this clone: Mouse gene names apply. Coverage ceases 1 residue before the CDR3 finishes, and the germline J gene fills in the end. The V call is TRBV1, the J call TRBJ2-2; D gene ambiguous. This CDR3 contains 13 residues. Germline V gives CDR1 NSQYPW, CDR2 LRSPGD (reference sequence). Trimming shortened V by 5 bases and J by 0 bases, and 4 bases separated the two germline ends. CDR3 DNA, as far as it was read: TGCACCTGCAGTCTACCAAACACCGGGCAGCTCTAC. Its protein product is CTCSLPNTGQLY. The whole CDR3 protein is CTCSLPNTGQLYF.

In regard to this clone: Mouse gene names and germline throughout. Coverage ceases 1 residue before the CDR3 finishes, and the germline J gene fills in the end. The rearrangement links TRBV2 to TRBJ1-6, with 7 positions matching TRBD1. TRBJ1-6 is designated an ORF whose function remains uncertain. The germline V gene has CDR1 LGHNA and CDR2 YSYQKL. The trim removed 0 bases at V and 5 bases at J, leaving 1 base unmatched. The CDR3 has 15 residues. This chain's CDR3 is CASSQETGNNSPLYF. The sequenced CDR3 bases are TGTGCCAGCAGCCAAGAGACAGGGAATAATTCGCCCCTCTAC.

A word on this clone: Genes and germline come from the mouse. The CDR3 end falls 1 residue outside the read, so it is completed with the germline J gene. This chain links TRBV15 with TRBJ1-4; unclear D gene. Trimming took 3 bases from V and 6 from J, leaving 2 bases between them. In germline, CDR1 is SGHND, CDR2 FRSKSL. The CDR3 has 11 residues. The sequenced part of the CDR3 DNA is TGTGCCAGCAGTTTCGACGAAAGATTATTT. Translation: CASSFDERLF. Given in full, the CDR3 is CASSFDERLFF.

The sample holds one count of this clone. Mouse gene names and germline throughout. The CDR3 DNA, read in part, is TGCACCTGCAGTGCTCCGGGACGGCAAGACACCCAGTAC. This codes for CTCSAPGRQDTQY. The complete CDR3 reads CTCSAPGRQDTQYF. V is TRBV1 and J is TRBJ2-5, with D perhaps assigned TRBD1 or TRBD2 (5 bases each). The read gets to within 1 residue of the CDR3 end, and the germline J gene fills in the rest. The CDR3 is made up of 14 amino acids. The germline V and J ends were trimmed by 3 bases and 3 bases, with 10 bases remaining between them. The germline V gene encodes CDR1 NSQYPW and CDR2 LRSPGD (reference sequence). Using reference TRBV1 and TRBJ2-5 for the parts outside the CDR3, the full variable domain is VTLLEQNPRWRLVPRGQAVNLRCILKNSQYPWMSWYQQDLQKQLQWLFTLRSPGDKEVKSLPGADYLATRVTDTELRLQVANMSQGRTLYCTCSAPGRQDTQYFGPGTRLLVL.